Only one count was recorded for the clone carrying this T cell receptor beta chain. Its antigen is still unknown. At one end the junction does not follow the germline gene, possibly because of a read error. This record belongs to a study of identical twins' blood T cells. The study, taken as a whole, reports: V gene usage reportedly matched far better within twin pairs than unrelated donors.

Each CDR3 protein is one row after TCRdb ran MiXCR on the 5' RACE reads. The repertoire holds hundreds of thousands of distinct CDR3 sequences, with roughly 27% as singletons. From germline, CDR1 is SGHRS and CDR2 YFSETQ. This CDR3 contains 14 residues. V usage is TRBV5-1 and J usage is TRBJ1-1, with 11 bases fitting TRBD1. The material sequenced was PBMCs. This TCR was recovered from a woman aged 18 to 55 in good health. CDR3: CTSSGTGGGEVTFF. Here the CDR3 DNA reads TGCACCAGCAGCGGGACAGGGGGAGGCGAGGTAACTTTCTTT.